A selection of T cell receptor beta chains follows, all from one sample in a study of identical twins. TCRdb re-called the 5' RACE reads through MiXCR, storing one row per CDR3 protein. The sample yields under 900,000 distinct CDR3 sequences, around a sixth seen once. The same sample was also studied in work on T cells expressing NK-cell markers.

Sequenced material: PBMCs. The receptors come from a woman aged 18-30 years in good health. CDR3s include the opening cysteine and the closing phenylalanine or tryptophan. Fields, in order: CDR3 protein, CDR3 DNA, clone size, V gene, D gene, J gene, CDR3 length. The D gene is left open where the match is weak. Size is omitted from some rows. Given values are once, few, many or a class for expanded clones.

CDR3aa: CASSPGHGLYEQYF
CDR3nt: TGTGCCAGCAGCCCGGGACACGGCCTCTACGAGCAGTACTTC
abundance: .
v_gene: TRBV21-1
d_gene: .
j_gene: TRBJ2-7
len: 14

CDR3aa: CASRARDSPGGEQFF
CDR3nt: TGTGCCAGCAGGGCTCGGGACTCACCTGGGGGTGAGCAGTTCTTC
abundance: few
v_gene: TRBV9
d_gene: .
j_gene: TRBJ2-1
len: 15

CDR3aa: CSATTGDTQYF
CDR3nt: TGCAGTGCTACGACAGGGGATACGCAGTATTTT
abundance: many
v_gene: TRBV20-1
d_gene: TRBD1
j_gene: TRBJ2-3
len: 11

CDR3aa: CSVLTSGGEGTQYF
CDR3nt: TGCAGTGTTTTGACTAGCGGGGGTGAAGGGACCCAGTACTTC
abundance: few
v_gene: TRBV20-1
d_gene: TRBD2
j_gene: TRBJ2-5
len: 14

CDR3aa: CATTPPGGNNEQFF
CDR3nt: TGTGCCACTACACCCCCCGGGGGGAACAATGAGCAGTTCTTC
abundance: few
v_gene: TRBV10-3
d_gene: TRBD2
j_gene: TRBJ2-1
len: 14

CDR3aa: CSVPGIGTDTQYF
CDR3nt: TGCAGTGTGCCGGGGATTGGCACAGATACGCAGTATTTT
abundance: many
v_gene: TRBV20-1
d_gene: .
j_gene: TRBJ2-3
len: 13

CDR3aa: CASTLDRGSYGYTF
CDR3nt: TGCGCCAGCACATTAGACAGGGGATCCTATGGCTACACCTTC
abundance: few
v_gene: TRBV5-1
d_gene: TRBD1
j_gene: TRBJ1-2
len: 14

CDR3aa: CSARSVSGLDTQYF
CDR3nt: TGCAGTGCTAGGAGTGTGAGCGGACTAGATACGCAGTATTTT
abundance: .
v_gene: TRBV20-1
d_gene: .
j_gene: TRBJ2-3
len: 14

CDR3aa: CASRTRLPQETQYF
CDR3nt: TGTGCCAGCAGAACGAGACTGCCCCAAGAGACCCAGTACTTC
abundance: few
v_gene: TRBV6-2/TRBV6-3
d_gene: .
j_gene: TRBJ2-5
len: 14

CDR3aa: CASIYTDGTEAFF
CDR3nt: TGTGCCAGCATTTACACAGACGGCACTGAAGCTTTCTTT
abundance: few
v_gene: TRBV6-6
d_gene: .
j_gene: TRBJ1-1
len: 13

CDR3aa: CSVGGGRGETQYF
CDR3nt: TGCAGCGTTGGAGGGGGTCGAGGAGAGACCCAGTACTTC
abundance: few
v_gene: TRBV29-1
d_gene: .
j_gene: TRBJ2-5
len: 13

CDR3aa: CASSERTGANQPQHF
CDR3nt: TGTGCCAGCAGCGAACGGACAGGGGCGAATCAGCCCCAGCATTTT
abundance: few
v_gene: TRBV7-9
d_gene: TRBD1
j_gene: TRBJ1-5
len: 15

CDR3aa: CASIRGQSSYNEQFF
CDR3nt: TGTGCCAGCATTCGGGGGCAGAGCTCCTACAATGAGCAGTTCTTC
abundance: .
v_gene: TRBV7-9
d_gene: .
j_gene: TRBJ2-1
len: 15

CDR3aa: CASSQDLAGGPDTQYF
CDR3nt: TGCGCCAGCAGCCAAGATCTAGCGGGAGGGCCAGATACGCAGTATTTT
abundance: many
v_gene: TRBV4-3
d_gene: TRBD2
j_gene: TRBJ2-3
len: 16

CDR3aa: CASSPNIAGAYNEQFF
CDR3nt: TGTGCCAGCAGTCCTAATATAGCGGGGGCCTACAATGAGCAGTTCTTC
abundance: .
v_gene: TRBV12-3/TRBV12-4
d_gene: TRBD2
j_gene: TRBJ2-1
len: 16

CDR3aa: CATSRDRSTWEQYF
CDR3nt: TGTGCCACCAGCAGAGATCGGTCGACCTGGGAGCAGTACTTC
abundance: .
v_gene: TRBV15
d_gene: .
j_gene: TRBJ2-7
len: 14

CDR3aa: CSVDPRVGQETQYF
CDR3nt: TGCAGCGTTGATCCCAGGGTCGGGCAAGAGACCCAGTACTTC
abundance: .
v_gene: TRBV29-1
d_gene: .
j_gene: TRBJ2-5
len: 14

CDR3aa: CASSLPGAKNIQYF
CDR3nt: TGTGCCAGCAGCTTGCCGGGGGCCAAAAACATTCAGTACTTC
abundance: .
v_gene: TRBV5-6
d_gene: .
j_gene: TRBJ2-4
len: 14

CDR3aa: CAISGKGPNTEAFF
CDR3nt: TGTGCCATCAGTGGGAAGGGGCCTAACACTGAAGCTTTCTTT
abundance: .
v_gene: TRBV10-3
d_gene: .
j_gene: TRBJ1-1
len: 14

CDR3aa: CASSRSGRGSGANVLTF
CDR3nt: TGTGCCAGCAGCCGCTCGGGACGGGGCTCTGGGGCCAACGTCCTGACTTTC
abundance: .
v_gene: TRBV5-8
d_gene: .
j_gene: TRBJ2-6
len: 17

CDR3aa: CASRVFGGTDTQYF
CDR3nt: TGCGCCAGCAGAGTCTTCGGTGGCACAGATACGCAGTATTTT
abundance: few
v_gene: TRBV5-1
d_gene: .
j_gene: TRBJ2-3
len: 14

CDR3aa: CASSHSRSTEAFF
CDR3nt: TGTGCCAGCAGCCATTCCCGGAGCACTGAAGCTTTCTTT
abundance: few
v_gene: TRBV3-1
d_gene: .
j_gene: TRBJ1-1
len: 13

CDR3aa: CASSYSGIFGTGGGYTF
CDR3nt: TGTGCCAGCAGTTACTCGGGTATCTTCGGGACAGGAGGTGGCTACACCTTC
abundance: few
v_gene: TRBV6-5
d_gene: TRBD1
j_gene: TRBJ1-2
len: 17

CDR3aa: CASSLYQGGGYTF
CDR3nt: TGTGCCAGCAGCTTATACCAGGGAGGAGGCTACACCTTC
abundance: .
v_gene: TRBV7-3
d_gene: .
j_gene: TRBJ1-2
len: 13

CDR3aa: CASSVGAFFSHNEQFF
CDR3nt: TGTGCCAGCAGCGTTGGAGCCTTCTTTTCGCACAATGAGCAGTTCTTC
abundance: few
v_gene: TRBV9
d_gene: .
j_gene: TRBJ2-1
len: 16

CDR3aa: CSARGLAGRSSYEQYF
CDR3nt: TGCAGTGCTAGAGGTTTAGCGGGAAGGAGCTCCTACGAGCAGTACTTC
abundance: few
v_gene: TRBV20-1
d_gene: TRBD2
j_gene: TRBJ2-7
len: 16

CDR3aa: CSAILSGGLKNIQYF
CDR3nt: TGCAGTGCTATCCTATCCGGGGGACTGAAAAACATTCAGTACTTC
abundance: few
v_gene: TRBV20-1
d_gene: .
j_gene: TRBJ2-4
len: 15

CDR3aa: CASSPTLASFYEQYF
CDR3nt: TGTGCCAGCAGCCCCACCCTAGCGAGCTTCTACGAGCAGTACTTC
abundance: .
v_gene: TRBV11-2
d_gene: .
j_gene: TRBJ2-7
len: 15

CDR3aa: CASFSGRASREQFF
CDR3nt: TGCGCCAGCTTTAGCGGGAGGGCCTCCCGTGAGCAGTTCTTC
abundance: .
v_gene: TRBV5-1
d_gene: TRBD2
j_gene: TRBJ2-1
len: 14

CDR3aa: CSTWTGAYEQYF
CDR3nt: TGCAGTACCTGGACTGGAGCCTACGAGCAGTACTTC
abundance: .
v_gene: TRBV20-1
d_gene: .
j_gene: TRBJ2-7
len: 12

CDR3aa: CASSGGLRLDVGEQFF
CDR3nt: TGCGCCAGCAGCGGGGGTCTTCGTTTGGACGTCGGTGAGCAGTTCTTC
abundance: few
v_gene: TRBV5-1
d_gene: .
j_gene: TRBJ2-1
len: 16

CDR3aa: CASTWERDTEAFF
CDR3nt: TGTGCCAGCACCTGGGAGAGAGACACTGAAGCTTTCTTT
abundance: .
v_gene: TRBV5-4
d_gene: .
j_gene: TRBJ1-1
len: 13

CDR3aa: CASSRPASTGELFF
CDR3nt: TGTGCCAGCAGCCGTCCGGCGTCCACCGGGGAGCTGTTTTTT
abundance: few
v_gene: TRBV7-9
d_gene: .
j_gene: TRBJ2-2
len: 14

CDR3aa: CASSIRGAYNEQFF
CDR3nt: TGTGCCAGCAGCATCCGGGGGGCCTACAATGAGCAGTTCTTC
abundance: many
v_gene: TRBV9
d_gene: TRBD2
j_gene: TRBJ2-1
len: 14

CDR3aa: CAISGDETEQYF
CDR3nt: TGTGCCATCAGTGGGGACGAGACCGAGCAGTACTTC
abundance: few
v_gene: TRBV10-3
d_gene: .
j_gene: TRBJ2-7
len: 12